This T cell receptor (beta chain) was sequenced during a study of blood T cell repertoires in COVID-19. The count of this clone is one. The V segment lost 8 bases and the J segment 6 bases; nucleotides outside the gene matches: 15. CDR3 length: 15 residues. The V gene's germline CDR1 is MNHEY and CDR2 SVGAGI. The protocol was immunoSEQ multiplex PCR, while the TCRdb copy is restricted to in-frame clones and leaves out a portion. The table includes about 480,000 clones, over 75% detected once. The study assigned cohorts using participant-reported clinical history. Sample: PBMCs or T cells enriched from blood (not recorded which). The receptor's source is a middle-aged woman who had recovered from COVID-19. The V and J genes are TRBV6-5 and TRBJ1-1, with 7 bases matching TRBD1. The CDR3 nucleotides are TGTGCCAGCCAAAGGGACAGATCCTCTAACGCTGAAGCTTTCTTT. Translated: CASQRDRSSNAEAFF.